Shown below are 7 T cell receptor beta chains from a single sample sequenced in a study of T cell responses to AZD1222 COVID-19 vaccine. Assay: immunoSEQ multiplex PCR; the TCRdb copy retains only in-frame clones and omits some. This sample has 150,000 to 200,000 clones, with 90% to 95% found just once. Sequenced here: peripheral blood, sampled on day 0 of AZD1222 vaccination. The origin of the receptors is an adult in good health.

This chain uses TRBV2 with TRBJ2-5; a weak D match, TRBD1 (5 bases). V was clipped by 7 bases and J by 2 bases, with 14 bases between them. The CDR3 consists of 14 residues. Germline-derived CDR1 and CDR2 are SNHLY and FYNNEI. The CDR3 reads CASTIGAKQETQYF. CDR3 DNA: TGTGCCAGCACGATAGGGGCAAAACAAGAGACCCAGTACTTC.

The chain combines TRBV6-5 with TRBJ1-2; tentatively, D is TRBD1 (6 bases). The CDR3 extends over 16 amino acids. The V end was cut by 2 bases, the J end by 4 bases, with 17 bases between. Germline V gene sequence: CDR1 MNHEY, CDR2 SVGAGI. As DNA, the CDR3 is TGTGCCAGCAGTTACGCTCGGAGGGGGTCCACCTATGGCTACACCTTC. Its protein product is CASSYARRGSTYGYTF.

The sample holds one count of this clone. The chain joins TRBV7-9 to TRBJ1-2, with D possibly being TRBD1 (6 bases). Germline CDR1 SEHNR, CDR2 FQNEAQ (reference sequence). CDR3 length equals 12 residues. V lost 4 bases to trimming and J lost 6 bases, with 9 bases between them. CDR3 residues: CASSSRTDGYTF. The CDR3 nucleotides are TGTGCCAGCAGCTCCCGGACAGATGGCTACACCTTC.

The genes are TRBV6-5 and TRBJ2-7, with TRBD2 matching 9 bases. V shed 6 bases and J 5 bases; nucleotides not matched to a gene: 5. This CDR3 is built from 13 residues. Germline lookup yields CDR1 MNHEY and CDR2 SVGAGI. DNA of the CDR3: TGTGCCAGCAGGCGGGGGGGAGGAGACGAGCAGTACTTC. Translation gives CASRRGGGDEQYF.

The chain combines TRBV19 with TRBJ1-5; perhaps TRBD1 as D (6 bases). There are 13 residues in the CDR3. V gave up 3 bases and J gave up 7 bases, with 10 bases separating them. The germline V gene has CDR1 LNHDA and CDR2 SQIVND (reference sequence). Here the CDR3 reads CASSIDRIQPQHF. Here the CDR3 DNA reads TGTGCCAGTAGTATCGACAGGATCCAGCCCCAGCATTTT.

V is TRBV5-1 and J is TRBJ1-1; D may be TRBD1 (6 bases). The CDR3 has 15 residues. Germline CDR1 and CDR2: SGHRS and YFSETQ. V was cut by 4 bases and J by 1 base, with 14 bases left in between. The CDR3: CASSPVARGNTEAFF. CDR3 DNA: TGCGCCAGCAGCCCCGTCGCCAGGGGGAACACTGAAGCTTTCTTT.

The chain has TRBV12-5 and TRBJ2-1; D is ambiguous. V shed 1 base and J shed 4 bases, with 5 bases lying between them. Germline values: CDR1 LGHNT, CDR2 FRNRAP. CDR3 length: 13 amino acids. CDR3: CASGLGAYNEQFF. CDR3 DNA sequence: TGTGCTAGTGGTTTGGGGGCGTACAATGAGCAGTTCTTC.